These 9 T cell receptor beta chains share one sample of origin, sequenced in a study of blood T cell repertoires in COVID-19. Sequencing was performed with immunoSEQ multiplex PCR; in TCRdb, only in-frame clones are kept and a portion is missing. The table includes some 60,000 clones, about 91% detected once. The specimen sequenced was peripheral blood. These receptor sequences come from a man aged 55-75 years with acute or convalescent COVID-19.

V usage is TRBV29-1 and J usage is TRBJ2-1; tentatively, D is TRBD2 (6 bases). Germline CDR1 is SQVTM and CDR2 is ANQGSEA. Trimming removed 6 bases from V and 7 bases from J, with 28 bases in between. The CDR3 totals 17 residues. Here the CDR3 DNA reads TGCAGCGTAAAACCGGCCCTGACTAGTGGGGGTTTAAATGAGCAGTTCTTC. Protein: CSVKPALTSGGLNEQFF.

V and J are TRBV5-4 and TRBJ1-4, with 7 bases aligning to TRBD1. The CDR3 spans 16 residues. Germline V gene data show CDR1 as SGHNT and CDR2 as YYREEE (reference sequence). The V segment lost 4 bases and the J segment 6 bases; nucleotides outside the gene matches: 12. CDR3 DNA sequence: TGTGCCAGCAGCCTAACCTCACAGGGGCTAGATGAAAAACTGTTTTTT. Encoded protein: CASSLTSQGLDEKLFF. The full variable domain, with the rest looked up from reference TRBV5-4 and TRBJ1-4, is ETGVTQSPTHLIKTRGQQVTLRCSSQSGHNTVSWYQQALGQGPQFIFQYYREEENGRGNFPPRFSGLQFPNYSSELNVNALELDDSALYLCASSLTSQGLDEKLFFGSGTQLSVL.

V gene TRBV5-4 combines with J gene TRBJ2-5, with 8 positions matching TRBD2. The CDR3 loop spans 17 amino acids. V dropped 0 bases and J dropped 5; count of bases not matched to a gene: 12. The germline V gene has CDR1 SGHNT and CDR2 YYREEE (reference sequence). The CDR3 sequence: CASSLGVSGRAWETQYF. As DNA, the CDR3 is TGTGCCAGCAGCTTGGGGGTGTCCGGGAGGGCCTGGGAGACCCAGTACTTC.

The V call is TRBV6-5, the J call TRBJ2-5; 9 bases are shared with TRBD2. The CDR3 loop spans 13 amino acids. Trimming at V came to 6 bases and at J to 2 bases, leaving 1 base not matched to a gene. CDR1 and CDR2 from the germline V gene are MNHEY and SVGAGI. CDR3 DNA sequence: TGTGCCAGCAGGACTAGCGGTCAAGAGACCCAGTACTTC. Its translation: CASRTSGQETQYF.

The chain uses TRBV5-1 and TRBJ2-5; D remains unclear. V dropped 3 bases and J dropped 5 bases, with 14 bases sitting between them. Germline CDR1 reads SGHRS; CDR2 reads YFSETQ. The CDR3 sequence is 14 residues long. The CDR3 spells CASSSRNYWETQYF. CDR3 sequence (DNA): TGCGCCAGCAGCTCACGGAACTATTGGGAGACCCAGTACTTC.

This clone was observed a handful of times. The V call is TRBV19, the J call TRBJ1-1; 10 bases map to TRBD1. This CDR3 comprises 15 residues. With V trimmed by 3 bases and J by 8 bases, 9 bases remained unmatched. Germline V gene lookup returns CDR1 LNHDA and CDR2 SQIVND (reference sequence). CDR3 sequence (DNA): TGTGCCAGTAGTATGCCCCTCGGGACAGGGGAAGAAGCTTTCTTT. This encodes CASSMPLGTGEEAFF.

The chain joins TRBV3-1 (or the pseudogene TRBV3-2) to TRBJ1-2, with 11 nucleotides matching TRBD1. Germline assignment: CDR1 LGHDT and CDR2 YNNKEL (reference sequence). The CDR3 covers 16 residues. V shed 1 base and J 4 bases; nucleotides not matched to a gene: 5. The CDR3 spells CASSQARDRGIYGYTF. The DNA of the CDR3 is TGTGCCAGCAGCCAAGCCCGGGACAGGGGGATCTATGGCTACACCTTC.

The V and J genes are TRBV5-1 and TRBJ2-7; the D gene is possibly TRBD1 (6 bases). Looked up from germline, CDR1 is SGHRS and CDR2 is YFSETQ. V lost 4 bases and J lost 0, with 14 bases in between. CDR3 length: 15 amino acids. In DNA form, the CDR3 reads TGCGCCAGCAGCCCACAGGGATTGGGCTCCTACGAGCAGTACTTC. Translation: CASSPQGLGSYEQYF.

The chain joins TRBV7-2 to TRBJ2-7, with TRBD2 as a possible D gene (5 bases). Per the germline V gene, CDR1 is SGHTA and CDR2 is FQGNSA. Trimming stripped 0 bases from V and 5 bases from J, with 8 bases between. CDR3 length: 13 residues. The CDR3 DNA reads TGTGCCAGCAGCTTAGCGGGAGAAAACGAGCAGTACTTC. Protein: CASSLAGENEQYF. The entire variable domain, with the rest obtained from reference TRBV7-2 and TRBJ2-7, is as follows: GAGVSQSPSNKVTEKGKDVELRCDPISGHTALYWYRQSLGQGLEFLIYFQGNSAPDKSGLPSDRFSAERTGGSVSTLTIQRTQQEDSAVYLCASSLAGENEQYFGPGTRLTVT.